The 28 T cell receptor beta chains in this list originate from one sample, sequenced in a study of T cell changes during pregnancy in multiple sclerosis. Sequencing was performed with immunoSEQ multiplex PCR; in TCRdb, only in-frame clones are kept and a portion is missing. The table has about 73,000 clones, about 90% seen once. The specimen comprised peripheral blood, sampled after pregnancy. All receptors derive from a female donor in good health, enrolled as a control in a pregnancy study.

This chain connects TRBV14 to TRBJ2-7, with a weak D call TRBD1 (5 bases). This CDR3 is built from 16 residues. V was pared by 0 bases and J by 0 bases, with 12 bases between. The germline CDR1 and CDR2 sequences are SGHDN and FVKESK. CDR3 region: CASSQELGQNSYEQYF. As DNA, the CDR3 is TGTGCCAGCAGCCAAGAATTGGGGCAGAACTCCTACGAGCAGTACTTC.

The sample holds one count of this clone. The chain joins TRBV5-1 to TRBJ2-2; D is possibly TRBD2 (5 bases). The CDR3 has 16 residues. V dropped 4 bases and J dropped 6 bases, with 19 bases sitting between them. CDR1 is SGHRS, CDR2 YFSETQ, per germline. The CDR3 reads CASSQNTRLGAGELFF. Written as DNA, the CDR3 is TGCGCCAGCAGCCAAAATACTAGACTCGGCGCCGGGGAGCTGTTTTTT.

The chain combines TRBV19 with TRBJ2-7; TRBD2 might be the D (5 bases). Germline V CDR1 and CDR2: LNHDA, SQIVND (reference sequence). This CDR3 region has 11 residues. The ends were cut back, 4 bases at V and 4 bases at J, with 5 bases in the middle. Written as DNA, the CDR3 is TGTGCCAGTAGTAGGGAGTACGAGCAGTACTTC. It translates to CASSREYEQYF.

V gene TRBV19 combines with J gene TRBJ2-2, with D unclear. Germline values: CDR1 LNHDA, CDR2 SQIVND (reference sequence). This CDR3 has 12 amino acids. Trimming shortened V by 6 bases and J by 6 bases, and 8 bases separated the two germline ends. Here the CDR3 DNA reads TGTGCCAGTAGCAGCCGGGCCGGGGAGCTGTTTTTT. Translation: CASSSRAGELFF.

The chain recombines TRBV5-1 with TRBJ2-2, with 12 bases that match TRBD2. Germline values: CDR1 SGHRS, CDR2 YFSETQ. Losses at the gene ends were 4 bases for V and 4 bases for J; bases not matched to a gene: 8. CDR3 size: 17 residues. The CDR3 spells CASSVSTSGSSTGELFF. The CDR3 DNA reads as TGCGCCAGCAGCGTCTCGACTAGCGGGAGTTCCACCGGGGAGCTGTTTTTT.

In its sample, this clone was seen once. The chain uses TRBV10-1 and TRBJ1-1; the D gene is possibly TRBD1 (6 bases). From germline, CDR1 is WNHNN and CDR2 SYGVQD (reference sequence). The CDR3 totals 16 residues. Trimming shortened V by 2 bases and J by 5 bases, and 18 bases separated the two germline ends. The chain's CDR3 is CASSEPTGSGGTEAFF. CDR3 nucleotide sequence: TGCGCCAGCAGTGAGCCTACAGGGTCGGGGGGAACTGAAGCTTTCTTT.

This chain joins TRBV19 and TRBJ2-1; TRBD2 aligns across 7 bases. Looked up from germline, CDR1 is LNHDA and CDR2 is SQIVND (reference sequence). The CDR3 has 14 amino acids. After removal of 7 bases from V and 7 bases from J, the junction contained 10 bases not matched to a gene. In DNA, the CDR3 is TGTGCCAGTACCCAACGGGGGGAAGGGAATGAGCAGTTCTTC. Protein product: CASTQRGEGNEQFF.

The J gene is TRBJ2-3, the V gene TRBV11-3, with a possible D match to TRBD1 (5 bases). V shed 2 bases and J shed 5 bases, with 17 bases lying between them. Germline CDR1 and CDR2: SGHNT and YENEEA. This CDR3 region has 16 residues. Here the CDR3 DNA reads TGTGCCAGCAGCTTATGGGGATCAGGGCGTATAGATACGCAGTATTTT. Translation gives CASSLWGSGRIDTQYF.

This clone was seen a single time. This chain uses TRBV5-1 with TRBJ2-7; 8 bases align to TRBD2. Germline CDR1 and CDR2: SGHRS and YFSETQ. CDR3 length: 19 residues. Trimming took 5 bases from V and 6 from J; bases not matched to a gene: 25. The DNA for the CDR3 is TGCGCCAGCAGTCTAAATGTTCCCGGGACTAGGCTCGATTTTCGCGAGCAGTACTTC. It specifies CASSLNVPGTRLDFREQYF.

The chain combines TRBV19 with TRBJ1-1; D unclear. Deletions cut 2 bases from V and 3 bases from J, with 19 bases between. This CDR3 is 17 amino acids long. The germline CDR1 and CDR2 sequences are LNHDA and SQIVND (reference sequence). The CDR3 nucleotides are TGTGCCAGTAGTATAATGTCGCGGCGGGCTGCGTACACTGAAGCTTTCTTT. The encoded protein is CASSIMSRRAAYTEAFF. The complete variable domain, with remaining parts taken from reference TRBV19 and TRBJ1-1, reads DGGITQSPKYLFRKEGQNVTLSCEQNLNHDAMYWYRQDPGQGLRLIYYSQIVNDFQKGDIAEGYSVSREKKESFPLTVTSAQKNPTAFYLCASSIMSRRAAYTEAFFGQGTRLTVV.

The chain carries TRBV4-3 and TRBJ1-1; 9 nucleotides line up with TRBD1. The length of the CDR3 is 15 residues. V lost 2 bases to trimming and J lost 3 bases; unmatched junction nucleotides: 4. Germline V gene data show CDR1 as LGHNA and CDR2 as YSLEER. The CDR3 coding sequence is TGCGCCAGCAGCCAATTGACAGGGGGTGACACTGAAGCTTTCTTT. Encoded protein: CASSQLTGGDTEAFF.

The chain recombines TRBV7-2 with TRBJ2-3; 14 bases map to TRBD2. The V gene's germline CDR1 is SGHTA and CDR2 FQGNSA. The CDR3 has 18 amino acids. V gave up 1 base and J gave up 4 bases; unmatched junction bases: 7. CDR3 sequence (DNA): TGTGCCAGCAGCTTAGAGCCTCCGGGACTAGCGGGAGCAGATACGCAGTATTTT. Translating gives CASSLEPPGLAGADTQYF.

V gene TRBV30 combines with J gene TRBJ2-1, with 8 positions matching TRBD2. Germline values: CDR1 GTSNPN, CDR2 SVGIG (reference sequence). V dropped 0 bases and J dropped 6; count of bases not matched to a gene: 4. The CDR3 covers 14 residues. CDR3 sequence reads: CAWSVLAGFNEQFF. The CDR3 DNA sequence: TGTGCCTGGAGTGTGCTAGCGGGTTTCAATGAGCAGTTCTTC.

This clone was counted at least ten times. The J gene is TRBJ2-7, the V gene TRBV15; 13 bases map to TRBD2. V lost 4 bases and J lost 6; bases outside the gene matches: 6. Looked up from germline, CDR1 is LNHNV and CDR2 is YYDKDF (reference sequence). The CDR3 loop spans 15 amino acids. CDR3 bases: TGTGCCACCAGCACCCGGACTAGCGGGAGTTCCGAGCAGTACTTC. The encoded protein is CATSTRTSGSSEQYF.

The CDR3 is CASSQDRGRVQPQHF. The CDR3 nucleotides are TGCGCCAGCAGCCAAGACAGGGGGCGCGTTCAGCCCCAGCATTTT. The chain recombines TRBV4-3 with TRBJ1-5; 8 nucleotides line up with TRBD1. The CDR3 is made up of 15 amino acids. Germline V gene sequence: CDR1 LGHNA, CDR2 YSLEER. With 0 bases clipped from V and 6 bases from J, the junction kept 4 bases outside the gene matches.

This chain joins TRBV5-4 and TRBJ2-7, with TRBD1 as a possible D gene (6 bases). The CDR3 loop spans 15 amino acids. V dropped 4 bases and J dropped 4 bases, with 18 bases sitting between them. Germline CDR1 SGHNT, CDR2 YYREEE (reference sequence). CDR3 sequence: CASSLSTGIGYEQYF. For the CDR3, the DNA is TGTGCCAGCAGCCTCTCAACAGGGATCGGATACGAGCAGTACTTC.

A single count supports this clone. The chain employs TRBV6-4 and TRBJ2-3; a possible D gene is TRBD1 (6 bases). CDR3 size: 16 residues. Germline V gene lookup returns CDR1 MRHNA and CDR2 SNTAGT. V shed 0 bases and J shed 0 bases, with 10 bases lying between them. The CDR3 spells CASSDSTDSSTDTQYF. Written as DNA, the CDR3 is TGTGCCAGCAGTGACTCGACGGACAGCAGCACAGATACGCAGTATTTT.

The CDR3 DNA reads TGTGCCAGCAGCTTGCTTCAGGAAGCTTTCTTT. This codes for CASSLLQEAFF. The chain recombines TRBV5-6 with TRBJ1-1; D not certain. Trimming removed 1 base at V and 8 bases at J, with 6 bases between. The CDR3 length is 11 residues. Germline CDR1 SGHDT, CDR2 YYEEEE.

CDR3 in amino acids: CAWSGNRGNQPQHF. The CDR3 nucleotides are TGTGCCTGGAGTGGCAACAGGGGCAATCAGCCCCAGCATTTT. The chain is built from TRBV30 and TRBJ1-5, with D possibly being TRBD1 (6 bases). This CDR3 is built from 14 residues. Germline lookup yields CDR1 GTSNPN and CDR2 SVGIG (reference sequence). V was clipped by 1 base and J by 2 bases, with 9 bases between them.

The CDR3 region has the DNA TGCGCCAGCAGCCAAGGCCGGAGAGATCAGCCCCAGCATTTT. Translating gives CASSQGRRDQPQHF. V gene TRBV4-3 combines with J gene TRBJ1-5; no firm D call. The CDR3 spans 14 residues. The germline V and J ends were trimmed by 1 base and 5 bases, with 9 bases remaining between them. Germline CDR1 is LGHNA and CDR2 is YSLEER.

The chain combines TRBV9 with TRBJ1-2; 9 positions agree with TRBD1. V dropped 3 bases and J dropped 1; count of bases not matched to a gene: 13. This CDR3 has 18 amino acids. In germline, CDR1 is SGDLS, CDR2 YYNGEE. The CDR3 DNA reads as TGTGCCAGCAGCGCCACCGGGACAGGGCCCTTGGGTAACTATGGCTACACCTTC. Amino acids: CASSATGTGPLGNYGYTF.

This chain links TRBV6-1 with TRBJ2-7; D ambiguous. This CDR3 contains 14 residues. Germline-derived CDR1 and CDR2 are MNHNS and SASEGT. The V end lost 6 bases, the J end lost 2 bases, and 14 bases lay between the germline ends. The CDR3 bases are TGTGCCAGCAGCGGGTCTGGCGCAGCCTACGAGCAGTACTTC. It encodes CASSGSGAAYEQYF.

The chain uses TRBV6-1 and TRBJ2-7; 12 bases align to TRBD2. Losses at the gene ends were 0 bases for V and 6 bases for J; bases not matched to a gene: 12. From germline, CDR1 is MNHNS and CDR2 SASEGT. The CDR3 sequence is 18 residues long. The CDR3 nucleotides read TGTGCCAGCAGTGAAGCCCTAGCGGGAGGGTCGGATACGTCCGAGCAGTACTTC. Protein: CASSEALAGGSDTSEQYF.

This chain uses TRBV5-1 with TRBJ2-1; 10 bases line up with TRBD1. The CDR3 length is 14 residues. V trimming: 2 bases; J trimming: 8 bases; junction bases outside the gene matches: 4. Germline lookup yields CDR1 SGHRS and CDR2 YFSETQ. The DNA of the CDR3 is TGCGCCAGCAGCTTCGGGGACAGGGGCGATGAGCAGTTCTTC. Its protein is CASSFGDRGDEQFF.

This chain connects TRBV6-5 to TRBJ2-7, with TRBD1 matching over 7 bases. The CDR3 runs 14 residues. V trimming: 5 bases; J trimming: 4 bases; junction bases outside the gene matches: 8. Germline CDR1 MNHEY, CDR2 SVGAGI. The CDR3 DNA sequence: TGTGCCAGCAGTCCCTGGGACAGACCGTACGAGCAGTACTTC. As protein: CASSPWDRPYEQYF.

This chain joins TRBV5-1 and TRBJ2-7, with TRBD2 identical over 7 bases. Losses at the gene ends were 2 bases for V and 4 bases for J; bases not matched to a gene: 6. Looked up from germline, CDR1 is SGHRS and CDR2 is YFSETQ. The CDR3 contains 14 residues. The CDR3 loop reads CASSLAGLAYEQYF. CDR3 sequence (DNA): TGCGCCAGCAGCTTAGCGGGATTGGCATACGAGCAGTACTTC.

V gene TRBV5-1 combines with J gene TRBJ1-1, with D possibly TRBD1 on 5 matching bases. Germline V gene sequence: CDR1 SGHRS, CDR2 YFSETQ. V was clipped by 1 base and J by 5 bases, with 12 bases between them. The CDR3 runs to 14 residues. The CDR3 is CASSLNGGMTEAFF. Here the CDR3 DNA reads TGCGCCAGCAGCTTGAACGGGGGGATGACTGAAGCTTTCTTT.

The gene calls are TRBV27 and TRBJ1-2; 9 bases are shared with TRBD1. Germline V lookup: CDR1 MNHEY, CDR2 SMNVEV (reference sequence). CDR3 size: 15 residues. V shed 5 bases and J 4 bases; nucleotides not matched to a gene: 8. The CDR3 is CASSQTGGAGYGYTF. The DNA for the CDR3 is TGTGCCAGCAGTCAAACAGGGGGCGCAGGCTATGGCTACACCTTC.